This TCR beta chain is drawn from a study of shared clonotypes between healthy human individuals. Findings and caveats of the study: Sequencing depth was expected to affect clonotype sharing among donors.

In the case of this clone: The target antigen is unknown.

The genomic DNA of each subset was split evenly across several immunoSEQ plates. Sequencing was performed with immunoSEQ multiplex PCR; in TCRdb, only in-frame clones are kept and a portion is missing. The profile shows approximately 2.3 million clones, approximately 93% of them singletons. V shed 10 bases and J 5 bases; nucleotides not matched to a gene: 8. Germline CDR1 is MNHEY and CDR2 is SVGAGI. The CDR3 totals 13 residues. V usage is TRBV6-5 and J usage is TRBJ2-3, with 8 positions matching TRBD1. This TCR was sampled from a man aged 18 to 29 in good health. Some clones in this sample may be carry-over from other donors' samples. Specimen: naive CD4+ T cells from PBMCs. Subset here: CD45RA+ positively selected. The CDR3 loop is CATLDRAVDTQYF. CDR3 DNA: TGTGCCACCTTGGACAGGGCGGTAGATACGCAGTATTTT.